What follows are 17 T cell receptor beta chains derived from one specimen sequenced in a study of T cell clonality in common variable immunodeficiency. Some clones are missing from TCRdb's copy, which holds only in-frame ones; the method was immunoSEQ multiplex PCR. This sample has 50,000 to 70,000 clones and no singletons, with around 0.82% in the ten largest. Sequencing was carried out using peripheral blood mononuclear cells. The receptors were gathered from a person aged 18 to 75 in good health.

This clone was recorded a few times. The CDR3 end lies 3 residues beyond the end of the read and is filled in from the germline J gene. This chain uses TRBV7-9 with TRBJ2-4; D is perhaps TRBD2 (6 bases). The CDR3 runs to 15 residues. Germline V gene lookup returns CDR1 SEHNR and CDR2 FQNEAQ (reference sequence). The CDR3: CASSLARGSNYGQYF. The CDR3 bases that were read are TGTGCCAGCAGCTTAGCCCGGGGGTCAAACTATGGT.

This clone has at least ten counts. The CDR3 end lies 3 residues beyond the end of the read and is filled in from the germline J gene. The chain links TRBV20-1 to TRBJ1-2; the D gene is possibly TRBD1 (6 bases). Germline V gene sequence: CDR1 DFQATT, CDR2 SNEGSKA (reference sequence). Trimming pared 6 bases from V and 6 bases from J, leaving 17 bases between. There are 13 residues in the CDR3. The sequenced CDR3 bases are TGCAGTGCCCAGGGCCGGACAGCTGATGGC. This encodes CSAQGRTADG. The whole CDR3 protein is CSAQGRTADGYTF.

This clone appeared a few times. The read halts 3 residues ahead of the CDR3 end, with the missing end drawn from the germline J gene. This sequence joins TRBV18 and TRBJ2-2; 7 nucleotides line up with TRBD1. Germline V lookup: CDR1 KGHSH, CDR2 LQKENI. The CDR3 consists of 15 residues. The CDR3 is CASSPLTGWGEKLFF. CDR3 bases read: TGTGCCAGCTCACCCCTGACAGGGTGGGGTGAAAAG.

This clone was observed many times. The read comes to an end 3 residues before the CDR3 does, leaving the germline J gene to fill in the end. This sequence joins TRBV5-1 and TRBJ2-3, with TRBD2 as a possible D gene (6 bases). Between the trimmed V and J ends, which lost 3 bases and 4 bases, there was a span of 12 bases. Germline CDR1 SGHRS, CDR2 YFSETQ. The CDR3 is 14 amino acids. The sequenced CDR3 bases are TGCGCCAGCAGCTCTGGACCGGGGGCAGATACG. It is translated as CASSSGPGADT. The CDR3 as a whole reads CASSSGPGADTQYF.

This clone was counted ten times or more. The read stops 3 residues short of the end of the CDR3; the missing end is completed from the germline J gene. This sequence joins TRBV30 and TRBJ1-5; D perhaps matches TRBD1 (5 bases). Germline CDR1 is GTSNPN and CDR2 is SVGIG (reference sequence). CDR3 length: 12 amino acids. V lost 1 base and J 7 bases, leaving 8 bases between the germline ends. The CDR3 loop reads CAWSAGNQPQHF. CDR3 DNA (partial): TGTGCCTGGAGTGCAGGGAACCAGCCC.

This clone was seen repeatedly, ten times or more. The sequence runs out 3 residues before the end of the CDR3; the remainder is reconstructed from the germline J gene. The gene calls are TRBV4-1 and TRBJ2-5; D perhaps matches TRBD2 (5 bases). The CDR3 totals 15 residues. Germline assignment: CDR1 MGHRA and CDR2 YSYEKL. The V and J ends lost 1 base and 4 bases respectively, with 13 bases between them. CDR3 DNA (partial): TGCGCCAGCAGCCAAGCAGCGGAGCCCCTAGAGACC. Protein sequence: CASSQAAEPLET. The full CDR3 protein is CASSQAAEPLETQYF.

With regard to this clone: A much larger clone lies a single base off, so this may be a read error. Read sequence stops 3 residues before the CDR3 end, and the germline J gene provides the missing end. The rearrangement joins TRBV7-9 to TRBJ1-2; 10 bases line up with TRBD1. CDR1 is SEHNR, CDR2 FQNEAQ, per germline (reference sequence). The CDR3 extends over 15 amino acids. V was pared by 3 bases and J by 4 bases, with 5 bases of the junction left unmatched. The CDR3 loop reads CASSFGDRGPYGYTF. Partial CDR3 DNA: TGTGCCAGCAGCTTTGGGGACAGGGGTCCCTATGGC.

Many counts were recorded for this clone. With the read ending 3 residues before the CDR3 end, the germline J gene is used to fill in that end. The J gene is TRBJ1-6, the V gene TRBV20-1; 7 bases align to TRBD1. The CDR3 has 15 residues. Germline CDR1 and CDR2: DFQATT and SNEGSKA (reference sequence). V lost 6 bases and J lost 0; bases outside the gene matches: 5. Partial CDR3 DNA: TGCAGTGCCCCCTGGGACAGCTCCTATAATTCACCC. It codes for CSAPWDSSYNSP. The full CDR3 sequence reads CSAPWDSSYNSPLHF.

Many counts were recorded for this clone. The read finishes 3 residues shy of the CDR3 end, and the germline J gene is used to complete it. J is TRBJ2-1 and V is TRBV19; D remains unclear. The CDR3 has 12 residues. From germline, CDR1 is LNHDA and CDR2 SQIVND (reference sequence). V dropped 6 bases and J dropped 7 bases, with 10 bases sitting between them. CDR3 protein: CASSQDKNEQFF. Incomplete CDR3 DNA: TGTGCCAGTAGCCAAGACAAAAATGAG.

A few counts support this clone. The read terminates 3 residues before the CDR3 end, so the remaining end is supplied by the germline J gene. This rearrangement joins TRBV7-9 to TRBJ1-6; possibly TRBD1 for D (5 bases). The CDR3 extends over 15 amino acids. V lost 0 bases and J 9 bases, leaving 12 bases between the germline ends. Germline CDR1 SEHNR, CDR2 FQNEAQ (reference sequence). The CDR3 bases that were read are TGTGCCAGCAGCTTAGCGCGGGGGAAGGGTTCACCC. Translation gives CASSLARGKGSP. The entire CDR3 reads CASSLARGKGSPLHF.

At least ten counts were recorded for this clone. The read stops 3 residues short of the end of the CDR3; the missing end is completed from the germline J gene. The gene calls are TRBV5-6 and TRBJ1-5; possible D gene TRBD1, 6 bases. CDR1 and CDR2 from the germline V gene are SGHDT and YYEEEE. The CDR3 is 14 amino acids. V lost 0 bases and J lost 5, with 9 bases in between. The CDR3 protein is CASSLGQAHQPQHF. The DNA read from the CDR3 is TGTGCCAGCAGCTTGGGACAGGCCCATCAGCCC.

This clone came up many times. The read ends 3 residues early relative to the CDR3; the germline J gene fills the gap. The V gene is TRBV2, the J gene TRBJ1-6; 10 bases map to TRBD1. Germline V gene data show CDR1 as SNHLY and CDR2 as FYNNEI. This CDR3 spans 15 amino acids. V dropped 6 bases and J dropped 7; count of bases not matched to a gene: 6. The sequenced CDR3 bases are TGTGCCAGCAGACCGAGGACAGGGGGAAATTCACCC. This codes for CASRPRTGGNSP. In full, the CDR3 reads CASRPRTGGNSPLHF.

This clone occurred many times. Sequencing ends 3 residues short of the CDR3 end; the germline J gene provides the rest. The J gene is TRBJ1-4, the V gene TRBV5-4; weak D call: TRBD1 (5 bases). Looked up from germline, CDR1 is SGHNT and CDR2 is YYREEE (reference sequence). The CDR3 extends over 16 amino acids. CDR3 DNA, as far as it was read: TGTGCCAGCAGCTCTCCGGGCCCTCAGGGAAACTCACCA. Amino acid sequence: CASSSPGPQGNSP. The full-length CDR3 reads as CASSSPGPQGNSPLFF.

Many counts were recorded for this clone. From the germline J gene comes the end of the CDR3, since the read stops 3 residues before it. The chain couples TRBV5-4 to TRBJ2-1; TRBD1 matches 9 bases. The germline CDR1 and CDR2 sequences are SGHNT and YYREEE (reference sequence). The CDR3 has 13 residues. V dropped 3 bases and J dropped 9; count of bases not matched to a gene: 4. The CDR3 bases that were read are TGTGCCAGCAGCTCGGGACAGGGAGTTGAG. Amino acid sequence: CASSSGQGVE. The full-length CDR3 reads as CASSSGQGVEQFF.

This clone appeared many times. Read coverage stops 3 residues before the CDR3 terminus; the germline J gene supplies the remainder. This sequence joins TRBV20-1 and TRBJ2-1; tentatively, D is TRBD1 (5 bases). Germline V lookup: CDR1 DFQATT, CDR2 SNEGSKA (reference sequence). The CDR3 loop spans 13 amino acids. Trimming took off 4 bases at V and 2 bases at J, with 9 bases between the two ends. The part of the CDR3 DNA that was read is TGCAGTGCTAAACAGGCTACCTACAATGAG. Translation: CSAKQATYNE. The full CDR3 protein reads CSAKQATYNEQFF.

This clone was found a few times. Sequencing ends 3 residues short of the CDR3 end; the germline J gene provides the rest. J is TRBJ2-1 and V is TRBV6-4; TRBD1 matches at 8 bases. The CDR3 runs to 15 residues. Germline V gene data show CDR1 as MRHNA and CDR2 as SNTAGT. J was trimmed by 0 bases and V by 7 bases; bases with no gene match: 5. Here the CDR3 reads CASTPTGDSYNEQFF. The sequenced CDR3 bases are TGTGCCAGCACCCCGACAGGGGACTCCTACAATGAG.

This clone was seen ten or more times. The CDR3: CSVLPGGGNTGELFF. The part of the CDR3 DNA that was read is TGCAGCGTCCTCCCGGGGGGGGGAAACACCGGGGAG. The chain employs TRBV29-1 and TRBJ2-2; 8 bases are a match to TRBD2. The DNA ends 3 residues before the CDR3 does, and the rest of the CDR3 is filled in from the germline J gene. This CDR3 is built from 15 residues. V lost 6 bases and J lost 2; bases outside the gene matches: 8. Germline V lookup: CDR1 SQVTM, CDR2 ANQGSEA.